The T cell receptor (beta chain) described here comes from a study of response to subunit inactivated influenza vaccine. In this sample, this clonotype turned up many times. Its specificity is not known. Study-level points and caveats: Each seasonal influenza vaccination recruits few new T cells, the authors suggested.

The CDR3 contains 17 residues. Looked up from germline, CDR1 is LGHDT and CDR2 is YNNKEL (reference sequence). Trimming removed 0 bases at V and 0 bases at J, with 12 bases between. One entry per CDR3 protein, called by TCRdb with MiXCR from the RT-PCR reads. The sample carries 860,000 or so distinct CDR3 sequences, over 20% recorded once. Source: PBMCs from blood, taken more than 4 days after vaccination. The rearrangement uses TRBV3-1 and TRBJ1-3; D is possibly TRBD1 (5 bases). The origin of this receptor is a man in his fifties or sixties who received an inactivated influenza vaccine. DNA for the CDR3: TGTGCCAGCAGCCAAGATGTTTGGACAAGCTCTGGAAACACCATATATTTT. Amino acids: CASSQDVWTSSGNTIYF.